This is a list of T cell receptor beta chains from one sample in a study of T cells in Graves' hyperthyroidism and ophthalmopathy. MiXCR, run by TCRdb on the multiplex PCR reads, gives a single entry per CDR3 protein. The sample includes fewer than 500,000 distinct CDR3 sequences, roughly 14% of them seen just once. The sequencing input was blood. The receptors were gathered from a man under 40 with Graves' hyperthyroidism that later progressed to Graves' ophthalmopathy. Both conserved end residues are part of each CDR3. The D gene is left open where the match is weak. Clone size appears in some rows only: once, few, many, or a class for an expanded clone.

j_call,clone_size,d_call,v_call,cdr3_aa,cdr3_nt
TRBJ1-6,.,.,TRBV12-3/TRBV12-4,CASSLDSTGPPLHF,TGTGCCAGCAGTTTAGATTCCACAGGTCCACCCCTCCACTTT
TRBJ2-3,many,.,TRBV2,CASMWGSGPTDTQYF,TGTGCCAGCATGTGGGGCTCAGGGCCCACAGATACGCAGTATTTT
TRBJ1-1,few,.,TRBV6-1,CASRMGWRTEAFF,TGTGCCAGCCGGATGGGTTGGAGAACTGAAGCTTTCTTT
TRBJ1-5,once,TRBD1,TRBV4-1,CASSPRTGTNQPQHF,TGCGCCAGCAGCCCCCGGACAGGGACCAATCAGCCCCAGCATTTT
TRBJ2-5,.,TRBD1,TRBV25-1,CASSESIRTGAPETQYF,TGTGCCAGCAGTGAATCCATTCGGACAGGGGCCCCAGAGACCCAGTACTTC
TRBJ1-1,many,.,TRBV11-3,CASSLAGTADTEAFF,TGTGCCAGCAGCTTAGCGGGGACGGCGGATACTGAAGCTTTCTTT
TRBJ1-1,few,TRBD1,TRBV10-3,CAISRTGDTEAFF,TGTGCCATCAGCCGGACAGGGGACACTGAAGCTTTCTTT
TRBJ1-2,many,.,TRBV30,CAWSAQGPMYGYTF,TGTGCCTGGAGTGCTCAGGGCCCCATGTATGGCTACACCTTC
TRBJ1-5,few,TRBD1,TRBV7-8,CASSLVYGGQGRNQPQHF,TGTGCCAGCAGCTTAGTTTATGGGGGACAGGGCCGGAATCAGCCCCAGCATTTT
TRBJ2-4,few,TRBD2,TRBV5-1,CASSMGGEYDIQYF,TGCGCCAGCAGCATGGGGGGGGAGTATGACATTCAGTACTTC
TRBJ2-7,many,TRBD1,TRBV28,CAIQTGGAYEQYF,TGTGCCATCCAGACAGGGGGCGCGTACGAGCAGTACTTC
TRBJ2-1,.,.,TRBV4-2,CASSQGVGHSYNEQFF,TGTGCCAGCAGCCAAGGGGTGGGGCACTCCTACAATGAGCAGTTCTTC
TRBJ1-1,few,.,TRBV7-9,CASSREPTGYTEAFF,TGTGCCAGCAGCCGAGAGCCTACAGGGTACACTGAAGCTTTCTTT
TRBJ2-7,many,.,TRBV3-1,CASSHRDINYEQYF,TGTGCCAGCAGCCACCGGGACATTAACTACGAGCAGTACTTC
TRBJ2-5,.,.,TRBV5-6,CASSQSGWETQYF,TGTGCCAGCAGCCAGAGCGGATGGGAGACCCAGTACTTC
TRBJ2-5,.,TRBD2,TRBV15,CATRPAAGGHRETQYF,TGTGCCACCAGGCCGGCGGCGGGGGGCCATAGAGAGACCCAGTACTTC
TRBJ2-2,.,.,TRBV18,CASSPPSVANTGELFF,TGTGCCAGCTCACCACCTAGCGTTGCGAACACCGGGGAGCTGTTTTTT
TRBJ2-7,few,.,TRBV20-1,CSATFRGYEQYF,TGCAGTGCTACCTTCAGAGGTTACGAGCAGTACTTC
TRBJ1-1,.,.,TRBV6-2/TRBV6-3,CASSYLREGPLTEAFF,TGTGCCAGCAGTTACCTCCGGGAGGGCCCGCTCACTGAAGCTTTCTTT
TRBJ2-3,few,.,TRBV29-1,CSVEHRDSTDTQYF,TGCAGCGTGGAACATCGGGACTCCACAGATACGCAGTATTTT
TRBJ2-1,many,.,TRBV28,CASSLYLEEQFF,TGTGCCAGCAGTTTATACTTAGAAGAGCAGTTCTTC
TRBJ2-7,few,.,TRBV7-2,CASRKGRGVDEQYF,TGTGCCAGCAGAAAGGGACGGGGTGTGGACGAGCAGTACTTC
TRBJ1-4,many,.,TRBV28,CAIQEGGTTNEKLFF,TGTGCCATACAGGAGGGGGGAACAACTAATGAAAAACTGTTTTTT
TRBJ2-1,many,.,TRBV6-1,CASSENTAYNEQFF,TGTGCCAGCAGTGAAAACACAGCGTACAATGAGCAGTTCTTC
TRBJ2-5,many,.,TRBV7-9,CASSLDVRQYF,TGTGCCAGCAGCTTAGACGTCCGTCAGTACTTC
TRBJ1-2,few,TRBD1,TRBV7-2,CASSWGQRTNYGYTF,TGTGCCAGCAGCTGGGGACAGCGAACTAACTATGGCTACACCTTC
TRBJ2-7,.,.,TRBV4-1,CASSQDSRTYEQYF,TGCGCCAGCAGCCAAGACTCGAGGACCTACGAGCAGTACTTC
TRBJ1-4,many,.,TRBV7-9,CASSVLQNEKLFF,TGTGCCAGCAGCGTCCTACAGAATGAAAAACTGTTTTTT
TRBJ2-1,many,.,TRBV11-3,CASSPTRAGANEQFF,TGTGCCAGCAGCCCTACACGAGCCGGAGCGAATGAGCAGTTCTTC
TRBJ1-1,few,.,TRBV20-1,CSARTETATNTEAFF,TGCAGTGCTAGGACGGAGACAGCTACGAACACTGAAGCTTTCTTT
TRBJ1-5,.,.,TRBV12-3/TRBV12-4,CTSSYSNQPQHF,TGTACCAGCAGTTACAGCAATCAGCCCCAGCATTTT
TRBJ1-6,few,.,TRBV7-9,CASSSRDSYNSPLHF,TGTGCCAGCAGCTCACGGGACTCCTATAATTCACCCCTCCACTTT
TRBJ1-1,.,TRBD1,TRBV4-1,CASSTRQGTEAFF,TGCGCCAGCAGCACCCGACAGGGAACTGAAGCTTTCTTT
TRBJ1-2,.,.,TRBV19,CASSGRTESYGYTF,TGTGCCAGTAGTGGTCGGACAGAATCCTATGGCTACACCTTC
TRBJ2-7,many,.,TRBV6-1,CASSTASYEQYF,TGTGCCAGCAGTACGGCTAGCTACGAGCAGTACTTC
TRBJ2-7,few,TRBD1,TRBV6-1,CASSPLTGVAYEQYF,TGTGCCAGCAGTCCGCTGACAGGGGTCGCCTACGAGCAGTACTTC
TRBJ1-5,.,.,TRBV6-1,CATSEGGRRQPQHF,TGTGCCACCTCTGAGGGGGGGCGGAGGCAGCCCCAGCATTTT
TRBJ1-1,.,.,TRBV18,CASSPEENTEAFF,TGTGCCAGCTCACCGGAGGAGAACACTGAAGCTTTCTTT
TRBJ2-7,many,TRBD1,TRBV7-2,CASSLGQAAYEQYF,TGTGCCAGCAGCCTCGGACAGGCCGCCTACGAGCAGTACTTC
TRBJ2-1,many,TRBD1,TRBV28,CASRTGGARIADEQFF,TGTGCCAGCAGGACAGGGGGCGCGCGGATAGCAGATGAGCAGTTCTTC
TRBJ1-1,.,.,TRBV28,CASSFAGRLGAFF,TGTGCCAGCAGTTTCGCAGGGCGATTAGGAGCTTTCTTT
TRBJ1-3,few,.,TRBV4-2,CASSQEVAASGNTIYF,TGTGCCAGCAGCCAAGAGGTGGCAGCCTCTGGAAACACCATATATTTT
TRBJ2-3,.,TRBD1,TRBV3-1,CASSQGQGAGTDTQYF,TGTGCCAGCAGCCAAGGGCAGGGGGCGGGCACAGATACGCAGTATTTT
TRBJ1-2,.,.,TRBV7-9,CASTPGGDGNGYTF,TGTGCCAGCACCCCTGGCGGCGACGGCAATGGCTACACCTTC
TRBJ2-7,many,.,TRBV30,CAWSVRRGSYEQYF,TGTGCCTGGAGTGTACGCAGGGGCTCCTACGAGCAGTACTTC
TRBJ1-2,.,TRBD1,TRBV5-5,CASSIRDSPNYGYTF,TGTGCCAGCAGCATAAGGGACAGCCCTAACTATGGCTACACCTTC
TRBJ2-1,.,TRBD2,TRBV28,CASSLLQGGPASGGATYNEQFF,TGTGCCAGCAGTCTACTCCAGGGGGGGCCGGCTAGCGGGGGGGCCACCTACAATGAGCAGTTCTTC
TRBJ2-7,few,.,TRBV27,CASSLSGGGRFEQYF,TGTGCCAGCAGTTTATCGGGGGGGGGGCGGTTCGAGCAGTACTTC
TRBJ1-2,.,.,TRBV20-1,CSARGGVDGYGYTF,TGCAGTGCTAGAGGGGGGGTTGACGGCTATGGCTACACCTTC
TRBJ1-1,.,TRBD1,TRBV10-3,CAISRDRGPRTEAFF,TGTGCCATCAGTAGGGACAGGGGGCCGAGGACTGAAGCTTTCTTT
TRBJ1-5,many,TRBD1,TRBV28,CASSFTGGAGNQPQHF,TGTGCCAGCAGTTTCACAGGGGGCGCGGGCAATCAGCCCCAGCATTTT
TRBJ2-5,many,.,TRBV10-2,CASQHPGDGKETQYF,TGCGCATCGCAGCACCCAGGGGACGGAAAAGAGACCCAGTACTTC